Detailed here is one T cell receptor (beta chain). What it binds is not known. The source of the sample is a study of cytomegalovirus exposure and HLA in healthy donors. Study outcomes and limitations: Relative to the 666-donor mean, N-insertions were reportedly fewer in an Asian-associated ancestry cluster in a later analysis.

PCR employed 60 Vbeta and 13 Jbeta primers. The table came from immunoSEQ multiplex PCR; TCRdb's copy has only in-frame clones and leaves some out. This table holds some 80,000 clones, 70% to 80% found once. Sequences were obtained from PBMCs. The clonotype was recovered from a human donor in good health.

This CDR3 reads CASRTTGADQPQHF. Here the CDR3 DNA reads TGTGCCAGCAGGACCACAGGGGCTGATCAGCCCCAGCATTTT. The rearrangement uses TRBV27 and TRBJ1-5; 7 positions match TRBD1. Germline loops: CDR1 MNHEY, CDR2 SMNVEV (reference sequence). The CDR3 is 14 residues long. V trimming: 6 bases; J trimming: 5 bases; junction bases outside the gene matches: 7.